This paragraph reports one T cell receptor beta chain. Its antigen is not identified. These data originate in a study of radiation and T cells in renal cell carcinoma. As to time point: blood 4 weeks post-SBRT, at nephrectomy. Noted treatment: 15 Gy SBRT to primary tumor, nephrectomy 4 weeks later. Nephrectomy followed 15 Gy stereotactic body radiation by 4 weeks. Serial blood draws occurred at baseline and 2 and 4 weeks post-SBRT. The V gene lost 1 base and the J gene lost 6 bases, with 4 bases spanning the gap. The CDR3 has 12 amino acids. Germline V gives CDR1 SGHKS, CDR2 YYEKEE (reference sequence). Points from the study as a whole: From baseline, blood top tumor clonotypes peaked at 2 weeks post-radiation.

Sequencing was performed with immunoSEQ multiplex PCR; in TCRdb, only in-frame clones are kept and a portion is missing. The table shows tens of thousands of clones, with 70% to 85% occurring only once. The sample was blood, taken from a patient whose treatment included radiotherapy and nephrectomy. The clonotype was recovered from a woman in her seventies with renal cell carcinoma. The chain has TRBV5-5 and TRBJ2-2; D is unresolved. CDR3 in DNA: TGTGCCAGCAGCTTGCAGGCCGGGGAGCTGTTTTTT. Amino acid sequence: CASSLQAGELFF.